These 25 T cell receptor beta chains were all obtained from the same sample, sequenced in a study of T cell responses to AZD1222 COVID-19 vaccine. Only in-frame clones appear in the TCRdb table, and some are missing; sequencing was by immunoSEQ multiplex PCR. The sample has some 110,000 clones, less than 95% seen once; the top ten hold roughly 8%. The input for sequencing was peripheral blood, taken 28 days after the second AZD1222 dose. Every receptor here comes from an adult who received the AZD1222 COVID-19 vaccine.

This chain uses TRBV30 with TRBJ2-2, with TRBD1 as a possible D gene (6 bases). Germline V lookup: CDR1 GTSNPN, CDR2 SVGIG (reference sequence). V shed 4 bases and J shed 3 bases, with 12 bases lying between them. CDR3 length equals 14 residues. The CDR3 DNA follows: TGTGCCTGGACGTGGGCAGGGGACACCGGGGAGCTGTTTTTT. It translates to CAWTWAGDTGELFF.

V is TRBV6-1 and J is TRBJ1-5; D unresolved. With 3 bases removed from V and 7 bases from J, the gap between germline ends came to 7 bases. The CDR3 length is 12 residues. The germline gives CDR1 MNHNS, CDR2 SASEGT. CDR3 DNA sequence: TGTGCCAGCAGTGATCACCGGCAGCCCCAGCATTTT. Its protein product is CASSDHRQPQHF.

The chain recombines TRBV7-8 with TRBJ1-4; 9 bases agree with TRBD1. Looked up from germline, CDR1 is SGHVS and CDR2 is FQNEAQ. CDR3 length equals 14 residues. Trimming cost V 3 bases and J 7 bases; bases outside gene matches: 3. In DNA form, the CDR3 reads TGTGCCAGCAGCTTTGGGACAGGGTTTGAAAAACTGTTTTTT. Protein sequence: CASSFGTGFEKLFF.

The chain recombines TRBV3-1 (or the pseudogene TRBV3-2) with TRBJ2-7; 10 bases map to TRBD1. Germline lookup yields CDR1 LGHDT and CDR2 YNNKEL (reference sequence). The trim removed 2 bases at V and 1 base at J, leaving 5 bases unmatched. The CDR3 spans 16 residues. CDR3 residues: CASSQPPGQGSYEQYF. Written as DNA, the CDR3 is TGTGCCAGCAGCCAACCCCCGGGACAGGGGTCCTACGAGCAGTACTTC.

The chain carries TRBV7-3 and TRBJ2-1; 7 nucleotides align to TRBD2. The CDR3 contains 13 residues. Trimming removed 4 bases from V and 6 bases from J; junction bases left unmatched: 3. The germline CDR1 and CDR2 sequences are SGHTA and FQGTGA. CDR3: CASSSSSGNEQFF. CDR3 coding DNA: TGTGCCAGCAGCTCCTCTAGCGGCAATGAGCAGTTCTTC.

The V call is TRBV9, the J call TRBJ2-3, with TRBD2 matching over 13 bases. Germline CDR1 and CDR2: SGDLS and YYNGEE. This CDR3 has 16 residues. J gave up 2 bases and V 4 bases, and 4 bases lay outside the gene matches. The CDR3 DNA reads as TGTGCCAGCAGCACTAGCGGGGGGGCCGCCACAGATACGCAGTATTTT. Residues: CASSTSGGAATDTQYF.

The chain recombines TRBV19 with TRBJ2-3; D possibly matches TRBD1 or TRBD2 (5 bases each). V was trimmed by 1 base and J by 2 bases, leaving 7 bases between them. The germline V gene has CDR1 LNHDA and CDR2 SQIVND (reference sequence). The CDR3 runs to 14 residues. For the CDR3, the DNA is TGTGCCAGTAGTATAGGGGGGTACACAGATACGCAGTATTTT. Encoded protein: CASSIGGYTDTQYF.

This chain joins TRBV18 and TRBJ1-5; D call uncertain. Looked up from germline, CDR1 is KGHSH and CDR2 is LQKENI. This CDR3 spans 14 amino acids. Trimming cost V 1 base and J 9 bases, with 13 bases left between them. The CDR3 nucleotides are TGTGCCAGCTCACCACAGGAAAATCTGATGCCCCAGCATTTT. This encodes CASSPQENLMPQHF. The variable domain in full, with the rest retrieved from reference TRBV18 and TRBJ1-5, is NAGVMQNPRHLVRRRGQEARLRCSPMKGHSHVYWYRQLPEEGLKFMVYLQKENIIDESGMPKERFSAEFPKEGPSILRIQQVVRGDSAAYFCASSPQENLMPQHFGDGTRLSIL.

This clone is a singleton in its sample. This sequence joins TRBV27 and TRBJ2-1; D unclear. Per the germline V gene, CDR1 is MNHEY and CDR2 is SMNVEV (reference sequence). This CDR3 has 14 amino acids. Trimming cost V 5 bases and J 5 bases, with 13 bases left between them. In DNA form, the CDR3 reads TGTGCCAGCAGTCGACAAACCGTCGACAATGAGCAGTTCTTC. Amino acid sequence: CASSRQTVDNEQFF.

This rearrangement joins TRBV6-1 to TRBJ2-1; the D is unclear. The CDR3 loop spans 15 amino acids. The germline V gene has CDR1 MNHNS and CDR2 SASEGT. V lost 1 base and J 4 bases, leaving 11 bases between the germline ends. CDR3 protein: CASSEGQNLYNEQFF. CDR3 nucleotides: TGTGCCAGCAGTGAAGGGCAGAATCTATACAATGAGCAGTTCTTC.

This clone has only a few counts. As DNA, the CDR3 is TGTGCCAGCAGCCAGCAGGGACCTTCCTACGAGCAGTACTTC. This gives the protein CASSQQGPSYEQYF. The chain has TRBV6-5 and TRBJ2-7; possibly TRBD1 or TRBD2 for D (5 bases each). This CDR3 has 14 amino acids. Germline-derived CDR1 and CDR2 are MNHEY and SVGAGI. V lost 6 bases and J 1 base, leaving 13 bases between the germline ends.

V usage is TRBV18 and J usage is TRBJ2-3, with 10 bases aligning to TRBD2. This CDR3 region has 17 residues. V was pared by 3 bases and J by 0 bases, with 6 bases of the junction left unmatched. CDR1 and CDR2 from the germline V gene are KGHSH and LQKENI. The CDR3: CASSPPGLAASTDTQYF. The CDR3, as DNA: TGTGCCAGCTCACCCCCCGGACTAGCGGCTAGCACAGATACGCAGTATTTT.

This chain links TRBV2 with TRBJ1-1, with D uncertain. CDR1 SNHLY and CDR2 FYNNEI come from the germline V gene. Trimming left V 6 bases short and J 2 bases short, with 7 bases between. This CDR3 contains 12 residues. The CDR3 here is CASRDLNTEAFF. The CDR3 nucleotides are TGTGCCAGCAGGGACCTTAACACTGAAGCTTTCTTT.

Points on this clone: The junction shows a germline mismatch at one end, possibly a read error. CDR3 sequence: CASSLGMGINEQFF. CDR3 DNA sequence: TGTGCTAGCAGCTTAGGGATGGGGATCAATGAGCAGTTCTTC. V and J are TRBV7-7 and TRBJ2-1, with D unclear. The V gene's germline CDR1 is SSHAT and CDR2 FNYEAQ (reference sequence). The CDR3 spans 14 residues.

In its sample, this clone was seen once. The genes are TRBV30 and TRBJ2-2; 8 bases are shared with TRBD1. From germline, CDR1 is GTSNPN and CDR2 SVGIG (reference sequence). This CDR3 has 15 amino acids. V trimming: 4 bases; J trimming: 2 bases; junction bases outside the gene matches: 6. The chain's CDR3 is CAWKRQGTNTGELFF. The CDR3 DNA reads TGTGCCTGGAAACGACAGGGGACAAACACCGGGGAGCTGTTTTTT.

The V gene is TRBV7-9, the J gene TRBJ1-5; D might be TRBD1 (6 bases). V shed 2 bases and J shed 0 bases, with 14 bases lying between them. In germline, CDR1 is SEHNR, CDR2 FQNEAQ (reference sequence). This CDR3 has 17 amino acids. CDR3 in amino acids: CASSLSTRTDSNQPQHF. As DNA, the CDR3 is TGTGCCAGCAGCTTAAGCACGAGGACAGATAGCAATCAGCCCCAGCATTTT.

V gene TRBV24-1 combines with J gene TRBJ2-2, with 11 bases identical to TRBD2. Trimming cost V 3 bases and J 2 bases; bases outside gene matches: 7. The germline V gene encodes CDR1 KGHDR and CDR2 SFDVKD. The CDR3 is made up of 18 amino acids. The CDR3: CATSDDLAGGFNTGELFF. As DNA, the CDR3 is TGTGCCACCAGTGATGACCTAGCGGGGGGATTCAACACCGGGGAGCTGTTTTTT.

There are a few counts of this clone. The chain joins TRBV5-6 to TRBJ2-5; D is perhaps TRBD1 or TRBD2 (5 bases each). The ends were cut back, 4 bases at V and 5 bases at J, with 12 bases in the middle. The length of the CDR3 is 13 residues. The germline gives CDR1 SGHDT, CDR2 YYEEEE. CDR3 coding DNA: TGTGCCAGCAGCAGGGACGCCGGGGAGACCCAGTACTTC. Translation gives CASSRDAGETQYF.

The CDR3: CASSQDRGTSIYGYTF. Written as DNA, the CDR3 is TGCGCCAGCAGCCAAGACCGGGGAACAAGTATCTATGGCTACACCTTC. This chain connects TRBV4-1 to TRBJ1-2, with D unclear. CDR3 size: 16 residues. V was shortened by 0 bases and J by 4 bases, with 15 bases between the two germline ends. The V gene's germline CDR1 is MGHRA and CDR2 YSYEKL.

The chain couples TRBV3-1 (or the pseudogene TRBV3-2) to TRBJ1-5, with D hard to call. The ends were cut back, 3 bases at V and 5 bases at J, with 8 bases in the middle. This CDR3 region has 13 residues. CDR1 is LGHDT and CDR2 is YNNKEL in the germline V gene (reference sequence). Written as DNA, the CDR3 is TGTGCCAGCAGCCAGCAGTTCGATCAGCCCCAGCATTTT. This gives the protein CASSQQFDQPQHF.

This chain connects TRBV19 to TRBJ2-7, with 7 bases lining up with TRBD2. The CDR3 loop spans 13 amino acids. V was pared by 10 bases and J by 5 bases, with 11 bases of the junction left unmatched. Germline CDR1 and CDR2: LNHDA and SQIVND (reference sequence). The CDR3: CATNSGGRDEQYF. Written as DNA, the CDR3 is TGTGCCACCAATTCGGGGGGTCGGGACGAGCAGTACTTC.

The V and J genes are TRBV7-2 and TRBJ1-2; 10 bases align to TRBD1. This CDR3 spans 15 amino acids. Germline V gives CDR1 SGHTA, CDR2 FQGNSA. The J segment lost 3 bases and the V segment lost 5 bases, leaving 6 bases of the junction unmatched. In nucleotides, the CDR3 is TGTGCCAGCAGCACTCGACAGGGGGCATACTATGGCTACACCTTC. It translates to CASSTRQGAYYGYTF.

The gene calls are TRBV2 and TRBJ2-1; D might be TRBD1 or TRBD2, each matching 5 bases. Trimming pared 10 bases from V and 11 bases from J, leaving 24 bases between. The CDR3 sequence is 14 residues long. Germline V lookup: CDR1 SNHLY, CDR2 FYNNEI. The CDR3 DNA is TGTGCCACCCTTCCAGCCCGGGACCCTAGGCAGCAGTTCTTC. This gives the protein CATLPARDPRQQFF.

The V gene is TRBV7-9, the J gene TRBJ2-7; D uncertain. The CDR3 runs 14 residues. V was pared by 1 base and J by 0 bases, with 7 bases between. From germline, CDR1 is SEHNR and CDR2 FQNEAQ (reference sequence). CDR3 sequence reads: CASSLGQSSYEQYF. Written as DNA, the CDR3 is TGTGCCAGCAGCTTAGGGCAGAGCTCCTACGAGCAGTACTTC. Together with reference TRBV7-9 and TRBJ2-7, the CDR3 gives the full variable domain: DTGVSQNPRHKITKRGQNVTFRCDPISEHNRLYWYRQTLGQGPEFLTYFQNEAQLEKSRLLSDRFSAERPKGSFSTLEIQRTEQGDSAMYLCASSLGQSSYEQYFGPGTRLTVT.

The rearrangement links TRBV6-4 to TRBJ1-1, with TRBD1 matching 7 bases. The CDR3 spans 13 residues. V lost 6 bases and J lost 4; bases outside the gene matches: 5. Germline V gene lookup returns CDR1 MRHNA and CDR2 SNTAGT. The CDR3 protein is CASRGQDGTEAFF. As DNA, the CDR3 is TGTGCCAGCAGAGGACAGGATGGCACTGAAGCTTTCTTT.